The 30 T cell receptor beta chains in this list originate from one sample, sequenced in a study of T cell repertoires in cytomegalovirus infection. Antigens for these TCRs are unknown. One entry per CDR3 protein results from TCRdb running MiXCR on the reads. Among roughly 990,000 distinct CDR3 sequences listed, around 29% were seen once. This sample comprised cultured CD8+ T cells from PBMCs, obtained from culture after CMV antigen stimulation. These receptors all come from a human donor in good health (CMV status not recorded). Some clones in this sample may be carry-over from other donors' samples.

The rearrangement uses TRBV7-2 and TRBJ2-1; 12 bases map to TRBD2. The junction had 6 bases not matched to a gene; V was cut back by 3 bases and J by 0 bases. CDR1 is SGHTA, CDR2 FQGNSA, per germline. This CDR3 contains 18 residues. In DNA, the CDR3 is TGTGCCAGCAGCTTGACTAGCGGGGGCTCTAGCTCCTACAATGAGCAGTTCTTC. It yields the protein CASSLTSGGSSSYNEQFF.

This clonotype has a handful of counts. CDR3 protein: CASSYEGGWTDTQYF. CDR3 DNA: TGTGCCAGCAGTTACGAGGGGGGGTGGACAGATACGCAGTATTTT. The V call is TRBV6-2 or TRBV6-3, the J call TRBJ2-3, with D tentatively TRBD2 (7 bases). Trimming removed 2 bases from V and 3 bases from J, with 12 bases in between. Per the germline V gene, CDR1 is MNHEY and CDR2 is SVGEGT. This CDR3 has 15 amino acids.

The chain joins TRBV4-1 to TRBJ2-7; 8 bases are shared with TRBD1. CDR1 and CDR2 (germline): MGHRA, YSYEKL. Trimming cost V 1 base and J 0 bases; bases outside gene matches: 5. The CDR3 runs 16 residues. Written as DNA, the CDR3 is TGCGCCAGCAGCCAAGGGACAGGGTCCTTCTCCTACGAGCAGTACTTC. Protein sequence: CASSQGTGSFSYEQYF.

This clonotype was recorded a few times. One end of the junction does not line up with germline, which may come from a read error. V is TRBV7-7 and J is TRBJ2-2; D is possibly TRBD1 or TRBD2 (5 bases each). This CDR3 spans 16 amino acids. Germline V gives CDR1 SSHAT, CDR2 FNYEAQ (reference sequence). CDR3 in DNA: TGTGCTAGCAGCCCCTCATCTGGGGGGAACACCGGGGAGCTGTTTTTT. Amino acids: CASSPSSGGNTGELFF.

J is TRBJ1-2 and V is TRBV12-3 or TRBV12-4, with D tentatively TRBD1 (5 bases). CDR3 length: 14 amino acids. The V end was cut by 3 bases, the J end by 4 bases, with 12 bases between. The CDR3 spells CASSFIVQGYGYTF. As DNA, the CDR3 is TGTGCCAGCAGTTTTATCGTCCAGGGCTATGGCTACACCTTC.

This chain joins TRBV28 and TRBJ2-5; D gene unclear. V lost 1 base, J lost 3 bases, and 9 bases lay in between. This CDR3 spans 14 amino acids. Germline CDR1 and CDR2: MDHEN and SYDVKM. The CDR3 region is CASSLFGQKETQYF. In nucleotides, the CDR3 is TGTGCCAGCAGTTTATTTGGGCAGAAAGAGACCCAGTACTTC.

This clonotype turned up a few times. This chain links TRBV6-8 with TRBJ2-1; D may match TRBD1 or TRBD2 (5 bases each). Trimming removed 2 bases at V and 7 bases at J, with 9 bases between. The CDR3 totals 13 residues. Germline V gene sequence: CDR1 MNHGY, CDR2 SAAAGT. This CDR3 is CASSYGWGNEQFF. CDR3 DNA sequence: TGTGCCAGCAGTTACGGTTGGGGGAATGAGCAGTTCTTC.

The CDR3 spells CSVAGTQGLNTGELFF. DNA for the CDR3: TGCAGCGTGGCCGGGACCCAGGGGTTGAACACCGGGGAGCTGTTTTTT. The rearrangement links TRBV29-1 to TRBJ2-2, with a tentative D call TRBD1 (6 bases). V was shortened by 6 bases and J by 1 base, with 18 bases between the two germline ends. The CDR3 is 16 amino acids. Per germline, CDR1 SQVTM and CDR2 ANQGSEA.

This clonotype turned up a few times. The chain links TRBV7-8 to TRBJ1-2; TRBD1 matches 7 bases. The CDR3 is 16 amino acids. In germline, CDR1 is SGHVS, CDR2 FQNEAQ. J was trimmed by 5 bases and V by 5 bases; bases with no gene match: 14. CDR3 region: CASSEGVQGEFYGYTF. For the CDR3, the DNA is TGTGCCAGCAGCGAAGGGGTGCAGGGGGAGTTTTATGGCTACACCTTC.

The V and J genes are TRBV19 and TRBJ1-4; 7 nucleotides agree with TRBD1. The V gene end was trimmed by 3 bases and the J gene end by 5 bases; junction bases not matched to a gene: 6. This CDR3 spans 15 amino acids. The germline CDR1 and CDR2 sequences are LNHDA and SQIVND (reference sequence). CDR3 region: CASSIGDSENEKLFF. The CDR3 region has the DNA TGTGCCAGTAGTATCGGGGACAGCGAGAATGAAAAACTGTTTTTT.

This chain links TRBV10-3 with TRBJ2-1, with TRBD1 as a possible D gene (6 bases). Germline loops: CDR1 ENHRY, CDR2 SYGVKD. V was cut by 6 bases and J by 7 bases, with 16 bases left in between. This CDR3 is built from 14 residues. The CDR3 DNA is TGTGCCATCAGAACAGGGACCGAGATGAATGAGCAGTTCTTC. Residues: CAIRTGTEMNEQFF.

CDR3 nucleotides: TGTGCCAGCAGTGATGGGACAGGTAATGAGCAGTTCTTC. This sequence encodes CASSDGTGNEQFF. The J gene is TRBJ2-1, the V gene TRBV2; TRBD1 aligns across 8 bases. The CDR3 runs to 13 residues. V lost 3 bases to trimming and J lost 7 bases; unmatched junction nucleotides: 2. Germline V gives CDR1 SNHLY, CDR2 FYNNEI.

The chain links TRBV12-3 or TRBV12-4 to TRBJ1-2; D may be TRBD1 (6 bases). The V end lost 4 bases, the J end lost 4 bases, and 16 bases lay between the germline ends. The CDR3 is 15 residues long. For the CDR3, the DNA is TGTGCCAGCAGTTCCCCTAGGCAGGGGAGCTATGGCTACACCTTC. Its translation: CASSSPRQGSYGYTF.

This clonotype was detected a few times. V and J are TRBV6-5 and TRBJ1-6; no reliable D call. The CDR3 covers 17 residues. Between the trimmed V and J ends, which lost 2 bases and 9 bases, there was a span of 20 bases. Germline assignment: CDR1 MNHEY and CDR2 SVGAGI. The CDR3 nucleotides read TGTGCCAGCAGTTACAGGCGTAAGGAGAGAACTGTTTCACCCCTCCACTTT. Translation: CASSYRRKERTVSPLHF.

Note on this clonotype: The junction departs from germline at one end; a sequencing error may be responsible. The chain combines TRBV11-1 with TRBJ1-5, with D possibly matching TRBD1 (6 bases). The CDR3 consists of 15 residues. Germline-derived CDR1 and CDR2 are SGHAT and FQDESV (reference sequence). The CDR3 nucleotides read TGTGCCAGCAGCTTAGTGGGGAGAGTCGGACAGCCCCGGCATTTT. Translated, it gives CASSLVGRVGQPRHF.

The chain is built from TRBV4-1 and TRBJ2-1; possibly TRBD2 for D (9 bases). V was cut by 4 bases and J by 8 bases, with 18 bases left in between. CDR1 and CDR2 from the germline V gene are MGHRA and YSYEKL. The CDR3 runs 15 residues. CDR3 coding DNA: TGCGCCAGCAGCCCTGGACAGGGACTAGCCCATGAGCAGTTCTTC. This sequence encodes CASSPGQGLAHEQFF.

As concerns this clonotype: A read error may be the cause here, since a much bigger clone is one base away. This rearrangement joins TRBV7-6 to TRBJ2-5; perhaps TRBD2 as D (6 bases). V lost 8 bases to trimming and J lost 7 bases, with 17 bases between them. The CDR3 length is 13 residues. Per the germline V gene, CDR1 is SGHVS and CDR2 is FNYEAQ. The CDR3 DNA is TGTGCCAGCGTTCCAACGCCGGGAGTGACCCAGTACTTC. This codes for CASVPTPGVTQYF.

This clonotype was observed a handful of times. The rearrangement links TRBV6-6 to TRBJ2-5, with D possibly being TRBD2 (6 bases). Germline V CDR1 and CDR2: MNHNY, SVGAGI (reference sequence). This CDR3 has 14 amino acids. Trimming stripped 2 bases from V and 5 bases from J, with 12 bases between. The CDR3 loop is CASSYGLAQETQYF. The CDR3 DNA sequence: TGTGCCAGCAGTTACGGGCTAGCGCAGGAGACCCAGTACTTC.

This clonotype showed up just a few times. This CDR3 reads CASTSSGGVTGELFF. CDR3 sequence (DNA): TGTGCCAGCACTAGTAGCGGGGGTGTCACCGGGGAGCTGTTTTTT. This chain joins TRBV5-4 and TRBJ2-2; TRBD2 matches 9 bases. The germline V gene encodes CDR1 SGHNT and CDR2 YYREEE (reference sequence). V was clipped by 6 bases and J by 4 bases; unmatched bases: 7. The CDR3 is 15 amino acids. The variable domain in full, completed from reference TRBV5-4 and TRBJ2-2, reads ETGVTQSPTHLIKTRGQQVTLRCSSQSGHNTVSWYQQALGQGPQFIFQYYREEENGRGNFPPRFSGLQFPNYSSELNVNALELDDSALYLCASTSSGGVTGELFFGEGSRLTVL.

V and J are TRBV27 and TRBJ2-1, with D possibly called TRBD1 or TRBD2 (5 bases each). This CDR3 contains 13 residues. CDR1 and CDR2 (germline): MNHEY, SMNVEV (reference sequence). The V gene lost 0 bases and the J gene lost 15 bases, with 15 bases spanning the gap. The CDR3 sequence: CASSLSVGVAPFF. CDR3 in DNA: TGTGCCAGCAGTTTATCAGTGGGGGTGGCCCCGTTCTTC.

This clonotype occurred a few times. V usage is TRBV15 and J usage is TRBJ2-5; D is uncertain. V lost 3 bases, J lost 0 bases, and 8 bases lay in between. Germline CDR1 is LNHNV and CDR2 is YYDKDF (reference sequence). The CDR3 covers 14 residues. CDR3 sequence reads: CATSSLRYQETQYF. For the CDR3, the DNA is TGTGCCACCAGCAGCCTACGGTACCAAGAGACCCAGTACTTC.

This clonotype was picked up many times. The chain is built from TRBV7-9 and TRBJ1-4, with 8 bases identical to TRBD1. The CDR3 is 15 residues long. CDR1 is SEHNR and CDR2 is FQNEAQ in the germline V gene (reference sequence). Losses at the gene ends were 5 bases for V and 0 bases for J; bases not matched to a gene: 2. The CDR3 region has the DNA TGTGCCAGCAGCGCGGGACAGGCAACTAATGAAAAACTGTTTTTT. Translated: CASSAGQATNEKLFF.

This clonotype appeared once. Germline is not matched at one junction end, which may reflect a read error. The chain recombines TRBV27 with TRBJ1-4; D is uncertain. In germline, CDR1 is MNHEY, CDR2 SMNVEV (reference sequence). This CDR3 has 14 amino acids. The CDR3 here is CASSLPGSGENLFF. The CDR3 region has the DNA TGTGCCAGCAGTTTACCGGGGTCGGGAGAAAATCTGTTTTTT.

The chain recombines TRBV27 with TRBJ2-1, with D possibly being TRBD1 (6 bases). V was shortened by 2 bases and J by 8 bases, with 13 bases between the two germline ends. Looked up from germline, CDR1 is MNHEY and CDR2 is SMNVEV (reference sequence). This CDR3 region has 14 residues. The CDR3 sequence is CASSLRGTNYEQFF. The CDR3 nucleotides read TGTGCCAGCAGTTTACGTGGGACAAACTATGAGCAGTTCTTC.

V usage is TRBV12-3 or TRBV12-4 and J usage is TRBJ2-2, with D perhaps TRBD1 (6 bases). The CDR3 runs 15 residues. V was shortened by 1 base and J by 7 bases, with 13 bases between the two germline ends. This CDR3 is CASSLGSGVNGELFF. CDR3 nucleotide sequence: TGTGCCAGCAGTTTAGGGTCAGGGGTTAACGGGGAGCTGTTTTTT.

This clonotype was seen repeatedly, ten times or more. This chain uses TRBV7-8 with TRBJ2-2, with D hard to call. CDR3 length: 17 amino acids. Deletions cut 5 bases from V and 5 bases from J, with 21 bases between. CDR1 is SGHVS, CDR2 FQNEAQ, per germline. CDR3: CASSPRPKRPGTGELFF. The CDR3 nucleotides are TGTGCCAGCAGCCCCCGGCCCAAAAGGCCCGGGACCGGGGAGCTGTTTTTT.

This clonotype was counted at least ten times. The chain combines TRBV6-2 or TRBV6-3 with TRBJ2-1, with TRBD1 identical over 10 bases. Losses at the gene ends were 6 bases for V and 6 bases for J; bases not matched to a gene: 8. Germline assignment: CDR1 MNHEY and CDR2 SVGEGT. The CDR3 consists of 15 residues. The CDR3 bases are TGTGCCAGCAGCCCCTGGGGGGACAGGGGCAATGAGCAGTTCTTC. Its translation is CASSPWGDRGNEQFF.

This clonotype was detected a few times. The rearrangement joins TRBV9 to TRBJ1-6; D remains ambiguous. CDR3 size: 16 residues. The V and J ends lost 2 bases and 6 bases respectively, with 15 bases between them. The germline CDR1 and CDR2 sequences are SGDLS and YYNGEE. Here the CDR3 DNA reads TGTGCCAGCAGCGTTTCAGCTATAGGGATTAATTCACCCCTCCACTTT. Its translation is CASSVSAIGINSPLHF. The complete variable domain, with remaining parts taken from reference TRBV9 and TRBJ1-6, reads DSGVTQTPKHLITATGQRVTLRCSPRSGDLSVYWYQQSLDQGLQFLIQYYNGEERAKGNILERFSAQQFPDLHSELNLSSLELGDSALYFCASSVSAIGINSPLHFGNGTRLTVT.

In this sample, this clonotype turned up many times. The chain carries TRBV5-1 and TRBJ2-1, with TRBD2 identical over 10 bases. The CDR3 has 15 residues. CDR1 SGHRS and CDR2 YFSETQ come from the germline V gene. J was trimmed by 10 bases and V by 1 base; bases with no gene match: 8. CDR3 protein: CASSLQAGGPSEQFF. CDR3 DNA sequence: TGCGCCAGCAGCTTGCAAGCGGGGGGGCCATCGGAGCAGTTCTTC. Full variable domain (outside the CDR3, taken from reference TRBV5-1 and TRBJ2-1): KAGVTQTPRYLIKTRGQQVTLSCSPISGHRSVSWYQQTPGQGLQFLFEYFSETQRNKGNFPGRFSGRQFSNSRSEMNVSTLELGDSALYLCASSLQAGGPSEQFFGPGTRLTVL.

The chain has TRBV4-3 and TRBJ1-1; tentative D call: TRBD1 (5 bases). Per germline, CDR1 LGHNA and CDR2 YSLEER. Trimming cost V 4 bases and J 5 bases, with 20 bases left between them. This CDR3 spans 16 amino acids. The CDR3 bases are TGCGCCAGCAGCCCCACCTCAGGGAGGGGACCAACTGAAGCTTTCTTT. As protein: CASSPTSGRGPTEAFF.